What follows are 31 T cell receptor beta chains derived from one specimen sequenced in a study of blood T cell repertoires in COVID-19. TCRdb keeps only in-frame clones here, not all; method: immunoSEQ multiplex PCR. The sample includes roughly 250,000 clones, 65% to 90% of them seen just once. The sequencing sample was made of peripheral blood. The receptors shown here come from an elderly woman with active or convalescent COVID-19.

This rearrangement joins TRBV12-3 or TRBV12-4 to TRBJ2-1, with D possibly TRBD1 on 5 matching bases. Trimming shortened V by 6 bases and J by 10 bases, and 16 bases separated the two germline ends. The CDR3 has 13 residues. This CDR3 is CASSPPYPGEQFF. The CDR3 nucleotides are TGTGCCAGCAGCCCACCGTACCCAGGGGAGCAGTTCTTC.

The CDR3 sequence is CASSPPVGRDNQPQHF. CDR3 sequence (DNA): TGTGCCAGCTCACCACCGGTGGGCCGGGACAATCAGCCCCAGCATTTT. The chain has TRBV18 and TRBJ1-5; D gene unclear. Trimming shortened V by 0 bases and J by 3 bases, and 12 bases separated the two germline ends. The CDR3 has 16 residues. In germline, CDR1 is KGHSH, CDR2 LQKENI.

This chain links TRBV28 with TRBJ1-2; 7 positions agree with TRBD1. With V trimmed by 7 bases and J by 8 bases, 4 bases remained unmatched. The CDR3 consists of 11 residues. CDR1 and CDR2 (germline): MDHEN, SYDVKM. The DNA for the CDR3 is TGTGCCAGCACCACAGGGGCCGGCTACACCTTC. Its protein product is CASTTGAGYTF.

The chain carries TRBV5-1 and TRBJ2-7; TRBD2 matches 8 bases. The germline gives CDR1 SGHRS, CDR2 YFSETQ. CDR3 length: 15 amino acids. With V trimmed by 0 bases and J by 1 base, 3 bases remained unmatched. CDR3 DNA: TGCGCCAGCAGCTTGGGGAGCGGGAGATCCTACGAGCAGTACTTC. It yields the protein CASSLGSGRSYEQYF. Complete variable domain (other parts from reference TRBV5-1 and TRBJ2-7): KAGVTQTPRYLIKTRGQQVTLSCSPISGHRSVSWYQQTPGQGLQFLFEYFSETQRNKGNFPGRFSGRQFSNSRSEMNVSTLELGDSALYLCASSLGSGRSYEQYFGPGTRLTVT.

The chain carries TRBV12-3 or TRBV12-4 and TRBJ1-5; D is uncertain. V gave up 3 bases and J gave up 4 bases, with 7 bases separating them. The CDR3 extends over 13 amino acids. CDR3 DNA: TGTGCCAGCAGTTTTCTAGCAAATCAGCCCCAGCATTTT. This codes for CASSFLANQPQHF.

CDR3 residues: CASSRGLRVSETQYF. The CDR3 region has the DNA TGTGCCAGCAGCAGGGGACTGAGAGTCTCGGAGACCCAGTACTTC. V and J are TRBV6-2 or TRBV6-3 and TRBJ2-5; either TRBD1 or TRBD2 may fit D (6 bases each). The CDR3 consists of 15 residues. Trimming shortened V by 6 bases and J by 5 bases, and 19 bases separated the two germline ends. CDR1 and CDR2 (germline): MNHEY, SVGEGT.

The chain employs TRBV6-5 and TRBJ1-2; 10 bases agree with TRBD1. Germline V lookup: CDR1 MNHEY, CDR2 SVGAGI. The junction had 5 bases not matched to a gene; V was cut back by 6 bases and J by 7 bases. The CDR3 is 13 amino acids. The CDR3: CASRTGQGSGYTF. The CDR3 DNA sequence: TGTGCCAGCAGAACGGGACAGGGGTCTGGCTACACCTTC.

This clone was counted only a few times. The chain carries TRBV25-1 and TRBJ2-7, with 9 positions matching TRBD1. V was pared by 8 bases and J by 1 base, with 6 bases of the junction left unmatched. Germline CDR1 is MGHDK and CDR2 is SYGVNS. The CDR3 length is 14 residues. In DNA form, the CDR3 reads TGTGCCAGCGGACGGACAGGGGATTCCTACGAGCAGTACTTC. As protein: CASGRTGDSYEQYF.

This clone was detected only a few times. V is TRBV5-4 and J is TRBJ2-7, with 14 positions matching TRBD2. Germline V gives CDR1 SGHNT, CDR2 YYREEE (reference sequence). Trimming took 4 bases from V and 2 from J; bases not matched to a gene: 8. CDR3 size: 17 residues. CDR3 nucleotide sequence: TGTGCCAGCAGCCGACCGGGACTAGCGGGAGCCACCTACGAGCAGTACTTC. Protein: CASSRPGLAGATYEQYF. Looking up the rest from reference TRBV5-4 and TRBJ2-7 gives the full variable domain: ETGVTQSPTHLIKTRGQQVTLRCSSQSGHNTVSWYQQALGQGPQFIFQYYREEENGRGNFPPRFSGLQFPNYSSELNVNALELDDSALYLCASSRPGLAGATYEQYFGPGTRLTVT.

DNA for the CDR3: TGTGCCAGCACCCCGGCGGCCTTTGGCTATACCCAGTACTTC. Protein: CASTPAAFGYTQYF. This chain connects TRBV2 to TRBJ2-5; unclear D gene. V lost 7 bases to trimming and J lost 8 bases, with 20 bases between them. The CDR3 consists of 14 residues. Per germline, CDR1 SNHLY and CDR2 FYNNEI.

This clone was counted once. V is TRBV19 and J is TRBJ1-1; weak D call: TRBD1 (5 bases). Germline V lookup: CDR1 LNHDA, CDR2 SQIVND (reference sequence). The CDR3 covers 14 residues. The V gene lost 5 bases and the J gene lost 4 bases, with 14 bases spanning the gap. The CDR3 DNA is TGTGCCAGTAGTCAACCGGGGGGAAGCACTGAAGCTTTCTTT. Encoded protein: CASSQPGGSTEAFF.

V usage is TRBV5-1 and J usage is TRBJ2-5, with 11 nucleotides matching TRBD2. CDR3 size: 15 residues. Germline V gene data show CDR1 as SGHRS and CDR2 as YFSETQ. V lost 6 bases, J lost 2 bases, and 6 bases stayed unmatched. The chain's CDR3 is CASNSGTSGQETQYF. The CDR3, as DNA: TGCGCCAGCAACTCCGGGACTAGCGGTCAAGAGACCCAGTACTTC.

Concerning this clone: The sample contains more than one DNA sequence encoding this CDR3. The chain uses TRBV5-1 and TRBJ1-1; D possibly corresponds to TRBD1 (5 bases). Germline V gives CDR1 SGHRS, CDR2 YFSETQ. The V and J ends lost 0 bases and 5 bases respectively, with 11 bases between them. The CDR3 is 14 residues long. Written as DNA, the CDR3 is TGCGCCAGCAGCTTGGGAAGGGGTTTGACTGAAGCTTTCTTT. Translated: CASSLGRGLTEAFF.

This clone came up once. V is TRBV7-9 and J is TRBJ2-3; D ambiguous. The CDR3 sequence is 15 residues long. The V and J ends lost 5 bases and 0 bases respectively, with 12 bases between them. Germline loops: CDR1 SEHNR, CDR2 FQNEAQ (reference sequence). CDR3 region: CASSAPLSSTDTQYF. CDR3 bases: TGTGCCAGCAGCGCGCCCCTTTCTAGCACAGATACGCAGTATTTT. Based on the CDR3 plus reference TRBV7-9 and TRBJ2-3, the full variable domain is DTGVSQNPRHKITKRGQNVTFRCDPISEHNRLYWYRQTLGQGPEFLTYFQNEAQLEKSRLLSDRFSAERPKGSFSTLEIQRTEQGDSAMYLCASSAPLSSTDTQYFGPGTRLTVL.

The rearrangement uses TRBV9 and TRBJ2-3; 12 positions match TRBD2. The trim removed 4 bases at V and 2 bases at J, leaving 5 bases unmatched. The CDR3 covers 16 residues. Germline V gene lookup returns CDR1 SGDLS and CDR2 YYNGEE. The CDR3 coding sequence is TGTGCCAGCAGCATACTAGCGGGGGGCGTCACAGATACGCAGTATTTT. This sequence encodes CASSILAGGVTDTQYF.

This chain links TRBV5-1 with TRBJ2-7; D is possibly TRBD2 (5 bases). Germline values: CDR1 SGHRS, CDR2 YFSETQ. The CDR3 has 14 amino acids. Between the trimmed V and J ends, which lost 4 bases and 6 bases, there was a span of 17 bases. CDR3 nucleotide sequence: TGCGCCAGCAGCCCCGCCCTTGCGGGTCCCGAGCAGTACTTC. It encodes CASSPALAGPEQYF.

The rearrangement uses TRBV11-2 and TRBJ1-1; D remains unclear. V shed 1 base and J shed 2 bases, with 8 bases lying between them. This CDR3 has 14 residues. The germline V gene has CDR1 SGHAT and CDR2 FQNNGV. For the CDR3, the DNA is TGTGCCAGCAGCTTAGTGGCGGCAAACACTGAAGCTTTCTTT. It codes for CASSLVAANTEAFF.

The count of this clone is one. The DNA for the CDR3 is TGCGCCAGCAGCACAGGGGGGTACACCGGGGAGCTGTTTTTT. It codes for CASSTGGYTGELFF. This chain links TRBV5-1 with TRBJ2-2, with 8 bases fitting TRBD1. Germline loops: CDR1 SGHRS, CDR2 YFSETQ. The CDR3 runs to 14 residues. The ends lost 4 bases at V and 3 bases at J; junction bases unmatched: 2.

The chain couples TRBV28 to TRBJ2-3; 8 bases are shared with TRBD2. V shed 8 bases, J shed 5 bases, and the junction held 18 bases outside the gene matches. The CDR3 length is 17 residues. The germline V gene has CDR1 MDHEN and CDR2 SYDVKM. CDR3 nucleotides: TGTGCCAGCCAACGACCGCGGGCCGGGAGGGAAGAAGATACGCAGTATTTT. The encoded protein is CASQRPRAGREEDTQYF.

This rearrangement joins TRBV10-3 to TRBJ2-3, with 10 bases matching TRBD2. Looked up from germline, CDR1 is ENHRY and CDR2 is SYGVKD. The J segment lost 5 bases and the V segment lost 0 bases, leaving 5 bases of the junction unmatched. The CDR3 is 16 amino acids. The chain's CDR3 is CAISESQRGGKDTQYF. CDR3 nucleotide sequence: TGTGCCATCAGTGAGTCTCAGCGGGGGGGCAAAGATACGCAGTATTTT.

The chain links TRBV5-1 to TRBJ2-1; 12 positions match TRBD2. From germline, CDR1 is SGHRS and CDR2 YFSETQ. This CDR3 region has 14 residues. J lost 7 bases, V lost 5 bases, and 4 bases had no gene match. The CDR3 nucleotides are TGCGCCAGCAGGACTAGCGGGAGTGTAAATGAGCAGTTCTTC. It yields the protein CASRTSGSVNEQFF. The whole variable domain, filled in from reference TRBV5-1 and TRBJ2-1, reads KAGVTQTPRYLIKTRGQQVTLSCSPISGHRSVSWYQQTPGQGLQFLFEYFSETQRNKGNFPGRFSGRQFSNSRSEMNVSTLELGDSALYLCASRTSGSVNEQFFGPGTRLTVL.

The chain has TRBV7-8 and TRBJ1-3, with D possibly matching TRBD1 (6 bases). CDR3 size: 16 residues. V was clipped by 5 bases and J by 0 bases, with 14 bases between them. Germline values: CDR1 SGHVS, CDR2 FQNEAQ. The CDR3 nucleotides read TGTGCCAGCAGCAAAGGACAGCCGAGCTCTGGAAACACCATATATTTT. It encodes CASSKGQPSSGNTIYF.

Only one count was recorded for this clone. V gene TRBV7-9 combines with J gene TRBJ2-1; TRBD2 aligns across 9 bases. This CDR3 is built from 15 residues. The trim removed 5 bases at V and 9 bases at J, leaving 11 bases unmatched. CDR1 is SEHNR, CDR2 FQNEAQ, per germline (reference sequence). The CDR3 is CASSQIAGADSEQFF. CDR3 sequence (DNA): TGTGCCAGCAGCCAAATAGCGGGGGCGGACAGTGAGCAGTTCTTC.

The sample holds a few counts of this clone. The rearrangement uses TRBV5-1 and TRBJ2-5; 9 bases are a match to TRBD2. V was clipped by 0 bases and J by 2 bases; unmatched bases: 8. CDR1 is SGHRS, CDR2 YFSETQ, per germline. There are 17 residues in the CDR3. CDR3 protein: CASSLGAGGPRQETQYF. In DNA form, the CDR3 reads TGCGCCAGCAGCTTGGGGGCGGGAGGGCCCAGGCAAGAGACCCAGTACTTC.

This clone was counted once. The chain employs TRBV28 and TRBJ2-4; 10 bases align to TRBD1. The germline V gene encodes CDR1 MDHEN and CDR2 SYDVKM. The CDR3 has 18 residues. The V segment lost 7 bases and the J segment 2 bases; nucleotides outside the gene matches: 14. DNA for the CDR3: TGTGCCAGCAATGGACAGGGGGGCCAACAATATCCCAAAAACATTCAGTACTTC. It codes for CASNGQGGQQYPKNIQYF.

This clone was seen ten or more times. V and J are TRBV7-9 and TRBJ2-1; 7 bases line up with TRBD1. Germline trimming cut 5 bases from V and 4 bases from J; bases unmatched to any gene: 8. CDR3 size: 15 residues. Per germline, CDR1 SEHNR and CDR2 FQNEAQ (reference sequence). In nucleotides, the CDR3 is TGTGCCAGCAGCCCTAGGGGGACAGCTTACAATGAGCAGTTCTTC. Protein sequence: CASSPRGTAYNEQFF.

This chain connects TRBV5-4 to TRBJ2-7; 13 bases align to TRBD2. CDR1 and CDR2 (germline): SGHNT, YYREEE (reference sequence). Trimming at V came to 4 bases and at J to 5 bases, leaving 9 bases not matched to a gene. There are 16 residues in the CDR3. For the CDR3, the DNA is TGTGCCAGCAGCAGGACTAGCGGGAGCCCTCGGAACGAGCAGTACTTC. This gives the protein CASSRTSGSPRNEQYF. Using reference TRBV5-4 and TRBJ2-7 for the parts outside the CDR3, the full variable domain is ETGVTQSPTHLIKTRGQQVTLRCSSQSGHNTVSWYQQALGQGPQFIFQYYREEENGRGNFPPRFSGLQFPNYSSELNVNALELDDSALYLCASSRTSGSPRNEQYFGPGTRLTVT.

The V and J genes are TRBV3-1 (or the pseudogene TRBV3-2) and TRBJ1-5; D unresolved. The germline gives CDR1 LGHDT, CDR2 YNNKEL (reference sequence). V lost 5 bases and J 4 bases, leaving 9 bases between the germline ends. The CDR3 spans 13 residues. The chain's CDR3 is CASSGGRNQPQHF. The CDR3 DNA reads as TGTGCCAGCAGCGGCGGGCGGAATCAGCCCCAGCATTTT.

This clone was counted a single time. The V call is TRBV30, the J call TRBJ1-3; D not resolved. In germline, CDR1 is GTSNPN, CDR2 SVGIG (reference sequence). V shed 3 bases and J shed 1 base, with 13 bases lying between them. CDR3 length: 15 residues. The CDR3: CAWRETIYSGNTIYF. The DNA for the CDR3 is TGTGCCTGGAGGGAGACTATTTATTCTGGAAACACCATATATTTT.

The rearrangement uses TRBV28 and TRBJ2-5; TRBD1 is a possible D gene (6 bases). The CDR3 totals 14 residues. V lost 5 bases and J 2 bases, leaving 12 bases between the germline ends. Germline-derived CDR1 and CDR2 are MDHEN and SYDVKM. For the CDR3, the DNA is TGTGCCAGCAGTCTGGGGGCGACTCAAGAGACCCAGTACTTC. It yields the protein CASSLGATQETQYF.

The genes are TRBV28 and TRBJ1-2; a weak D match, TRBD1 (6 bases). The CDR3 has 17 amino acids. The germline V gene encodes CDR1 MDHEN and CDR2 SYDVKM. The germline V and J ends were trimmed by 3 bases and 0 bases, with 17 bases remaining between them. The CDR3 sequence: CASSFQGRGPSNYGYTF. The CDR3 nucleotides read TGTGCCAGCAGTTTTCAGGGCAGGGGACCCTCTAACTATGGCTACACCTTC.